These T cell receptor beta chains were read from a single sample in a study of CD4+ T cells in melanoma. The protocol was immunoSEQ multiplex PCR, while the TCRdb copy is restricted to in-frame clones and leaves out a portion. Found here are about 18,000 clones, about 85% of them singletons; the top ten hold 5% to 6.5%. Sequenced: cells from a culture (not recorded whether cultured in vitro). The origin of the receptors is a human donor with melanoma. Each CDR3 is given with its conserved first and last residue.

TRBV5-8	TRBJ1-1	CASSFKGGLNTEAFF
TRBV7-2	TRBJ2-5	CASSLQGEVRETQYF
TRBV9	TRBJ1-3	CASSPANGNTIYF
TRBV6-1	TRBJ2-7	CASWTGTGPDYEQYF
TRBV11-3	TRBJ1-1	CASSLQGGNTEAFF
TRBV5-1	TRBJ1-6	CASSSRGHPNLSPLHF
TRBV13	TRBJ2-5	CASSSRKAGETQYF
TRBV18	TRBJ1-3	CASSPGDLNTIYF
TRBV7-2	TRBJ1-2	CASSPQTNYGYTF
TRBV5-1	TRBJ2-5	CASSSAPGGAGQETQYF
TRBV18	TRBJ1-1	CASSPGASGEAFF
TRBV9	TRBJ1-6	CASTRGAKNNSPLHF
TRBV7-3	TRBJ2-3	CASSLGWGDTQYF
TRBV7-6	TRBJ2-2	CASTAGGGATGELFF
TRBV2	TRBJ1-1	CASSERENTEAFF
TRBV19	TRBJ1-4	CASSIWGRGEKLFF
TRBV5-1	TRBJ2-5	CASSPGGQETQYF
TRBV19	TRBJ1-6	CASTGRSDSPLHF
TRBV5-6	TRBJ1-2	CASSLLDRVSSGYTF
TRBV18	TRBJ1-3	CASSPTKTSGNTIYF
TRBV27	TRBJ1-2	CASRTGNDNGYTF
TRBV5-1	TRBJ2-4	CASSLGTKSGIQYF
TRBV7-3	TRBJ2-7	CASGWDRGREQYF
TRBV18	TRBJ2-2	CASSPPGSSGGRVGTGELFF
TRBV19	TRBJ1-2	CASSSVNYGYTF
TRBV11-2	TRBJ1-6	CASSTDRGRIGSPLHF
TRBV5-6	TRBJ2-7	CASSLGQGSPYEQYF
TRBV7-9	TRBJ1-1	CASSLGDRINTEAFF
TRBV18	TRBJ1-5	CASSPDYGTVPGKPQHF
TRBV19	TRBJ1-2	CASSIPRGRFGYTF